This TCR beta chain was captured by sequencing in a study of shared clonotypes between healthy human individuals. At the level of the study: Per donor, CD8 memory used one plate, CD8 naive used two, CD4 memory used three and CD4 naive used three.

Germline V gene sequence: CDR1 SGHRS, CDR2 YFSETQ. J was trimmed by 7 bases and V by 4 bases; bases with no gene match: 8. The CDR3 loop spans 14 amino acids. CD45RO negativity and positive selection for CCR7 defined naive CD8 cells, a population that excluded terminally differentiated effector memory CD45RA+ cells. Regarding the study as a whole: Unshared clonotypes carried lower generation probabilities than those common to all four donors.

Profiling relied on immunoSEQ multiplex PCR, and the TCRdb table lists in-frame clones only, not all of them. Of some 2.1 million clones in the sample, just over 90% were seen once. On this clone itself: The target antigen is unknown.

The genes are TRBV5-1 and TRBJ2-1, with 7 bases matching TRBD2. The source material was naive CD8+ T cells from PBMCs. The clonotype comes from a man aged 18 to 30 in good health. Some clones in this sample may be carry-over from other donors' samples. The CDR3 here is CASSLPSGRNEQFF. CDR3 nucleotide sequence: TGCGCCAGCAGCCTGCCTAGCGGACGTAATGAGCAGTTCTTC.